This entry features one T cell receptor beta chain sequence. This clone was seen a handful of times. No cognate antigen has been identified for it. The input lacks base qualities; no much larger clone sits a single base away. The germline V and J ends show losses of 4 bases and 8 bases respectively, and no gene match explains 7 bases of the junction. From a lookup of the germline V gene, CDR1 and CDR2 are SGHRS and YFSETQ. Taken from cysteine to phenylalanine, the CDR3 has 14 residues. CDR3 DNA only is kept here, 42 bases in frame from base 1. The record originates from a study of cytotoxic CD8 clonotypes in ibrutinib-treated CLL (dated by TCRdb to 2020 to 2023). Regarding the complete study: The cohort was composed of approximately 11 relapsed/refractory and approximately 16 treatment-naive patients; IGHV unmutated status was identified in 17 patients. Cryopreserved peripheral blood mononuclear cells were obtained before treatment, at response, and at either sustained remission or disease progression. Partial responses were observed in 24 patients and complete responses in 2; after a median follow-up of roughly 72 months, remission was maintained in 15 or so patients and progression was observed in approximately 12. Of the roughly 86 people in the trial, about 27 had longitudinal samples available. Samples averaged approximately 240,000 productive templates and more than 85,000 productive rearrangements. Response samples were obtained after a median of 12 months of treatment, with a range of about 6 to 36 months.

For TCR beta library preparation, approximately 2 micrograms of genomic DNA were isolated from cryopreserved PBMCs. Longitudinal blood samples from CLL patients on ibrutinib monotherapy underwent high-throughput TCR beta sequencing. The patients took part in an open-label, single-center phase 2 trial of ibrutinib monotherapy. What the research found in general, with its limitations: Public clonotypes were rare and either shrank or stayed stable during treatment, and the rise in clonality at ibrutinib response reflected expansion of private clonotypes. Sampling times were not matched between sustained-remission and progressing patients, and lymph node repertoires were not studied. At baseline, clonality was higher than in age-matched healthy donors and showed a strong correlation with circulating CD8+ T-cell counts. Clonality increased at ibrutinib response, stayed stable in sustained remission, and fell back toward baseline at progression.

The goal of deep resolution MiSeq sequencing was a depth between 1 in 1 million and 1 in 200,000 T cells, and coverage averaged 10x per clonotype. TCR beta libraries were generated with the immunoSEQ hsTCRB Kit. Turning to the authors' computational methods: The data were analyzed with ImmunoSEQ Analyzer and ImmunoSEQ Data Assistant, and V, D and J gene assignments followed IMGT definitions. Clonality, with values ranging from 0 to 1, was calculated as one minus the normalized Shannon entropy of productive rearrangement frequencies. Public clonotype analysis was restricted to overrepresented clonotypes comprising at least 0.05% of each patient's repertoire. Repertoires from about a dozen age-matched healthy donors in immuneACCESS were used as clonality controls. Drawn from immuneACCESS, this table holds only the in-frame rearrangements with V and J called that TCRdb kept. Clones are partly lost; checked studies trace under half to an unresolved V gene and leave the rest unexplained. V, J and clone size were drawn from that table, and D and trimming were deduced from the DNA. The sample contains about 8,600 clones, about 70% of them found a single time. The ten biggest clones cover around 37% of the sample.

The starting material was PBMCs, obtained before ibrutinib treatment. The clonotype was recovered from a human donor with chronic lymphocytic leukemia. The rearranged segments are TRBV5-1 and TRBJ1-2, and TRBD1 matches 11 of the central bases. The CDR3 region reads CASSPEGQGAGYTF. The DNA reads as follows: TGCGCCAGCAGCCCCGAAGGACAGGGGGCGGGCTACACCTTC.